This is a list of T cell receptor beta chains from one sample in a study of neurological immune-mediated disorders. One entry per CDR3 protein results from TCRdb running MiXCR on the 5' RACE reads. Found here are roughly 75,000 distinct CDR3 sequences, about 2.5% of them singletons; the top ten hold roughly 1.1%. The source material was PBMCs. Receptor source: a woman aged 30 to 39 with multiple sclerosis. The CDR3 runs from the conserved cysteine through the conserved F or W.

CASSSWDNEQFF	TRBV6-2/TRBV6-3	TRBJ2-1
CASREDAGGEYEQYF	TRBV28	TRBJ2-7
CASSSGRLRQGEKTQYF	TRBV12-3/TRBV12-4	TRBJ2-5
CASSQQGAETYEQYF	TRBV7-2	TRBJ2-7
CASSAWETQYF	TRBV3-1	TRBJ2-5
CSAFTGTLDTEAFF	TRBV20-1	TRBJ1-1
CSVSQSYEQYF	TRBV29-1	TRBJ2-7
CASSTQGDTEAFF	TRBV7-2	TRBJ1-1
CASSDGQPERRETQYF	TRBV12-3/TRBV12-4	TRBJ2-5
CASSFPGTARYEQYF	TRBV6-2/TRBV6-3	TRBJ2-7
CASRASGTSYEQYF	TRBV7-2	TRBJ2-7
CASSPHPVSAELFF	TRBV6-2/TRBV6-3	TRBJ2-2
CASSTGTDTSTDTQYF	TRBV5-1	TRBJ2-3
CASRTGVSGNTIYF	TRBV5-1	TRBJ1-3